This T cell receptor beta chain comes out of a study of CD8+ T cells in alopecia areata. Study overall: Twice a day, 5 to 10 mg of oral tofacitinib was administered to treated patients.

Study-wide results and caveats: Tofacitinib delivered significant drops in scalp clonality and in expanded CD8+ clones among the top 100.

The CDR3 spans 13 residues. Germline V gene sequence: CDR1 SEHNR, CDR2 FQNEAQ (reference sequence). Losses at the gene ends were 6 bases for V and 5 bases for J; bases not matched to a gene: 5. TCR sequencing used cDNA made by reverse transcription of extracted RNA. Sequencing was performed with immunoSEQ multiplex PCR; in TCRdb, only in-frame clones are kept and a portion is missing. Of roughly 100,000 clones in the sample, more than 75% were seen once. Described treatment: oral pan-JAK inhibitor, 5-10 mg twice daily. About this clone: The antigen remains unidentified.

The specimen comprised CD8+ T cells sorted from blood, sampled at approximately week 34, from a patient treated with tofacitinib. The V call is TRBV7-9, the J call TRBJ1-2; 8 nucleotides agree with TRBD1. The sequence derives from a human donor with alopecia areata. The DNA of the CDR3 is TGTGCCAGCAGTACACAGGGGGAGTATGGCTACACCTTC. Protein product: CASSTQGEYGYTF.